Each of the 20 T cell receptor beta chains below was sequenced from the same sample in a study of blood T cell repertoires in COVID-19 (dated by TCRdb to the early 2020s). Library prep was done by the immunoSEQ multiplex PCR assay. TCRdb limited this immuneACCESS table to in-frame rearrangements with V and J called. A share of clones is missing; checked studies link under half to unresolved V genes, and the rest is unexplained. The sample table holds a few hundred thousand clones, of which approximately 83% were seen once. The leading ten clones occupy 3.4% of the sample. The specimen was PBMCs or T cells enriched from blood (not recorded which). All receptors come from a man aged 50 to 60 who had recovered from COVID-19.

V usage is TRBV27 and J usage is TRBJ2-5; TRBD2 might be the D (7 bases). Germline CDR1 and CDR2: MNHEY and SMNVEV (reference sequence). This CDR3 comprises 13 residues. The germline V and J ends were trimmed by 4 bases and 5 bases, with 11 bases remaining between them. The CDR3 loop is CASSWGRGETQYF. The CDR3 DNA is TGTGCCAGCAGTTGGGGGAGGGGGGAGACCCAGTACTTC.

The chain uses TRBV4-1 and TRBJ1-3, with TRBD1 as a possible D gene (6 bases). Germline V gene data show CDR1 as MGHRA and CDR2 as YSYEKL. The CDR3 covers 17 residues. Trimming stripped 0 bases from V and 0 bases from J, with 12 bases between. Here the CDR3 reads CASSQDLRGHSGNTIYF. In DNA form, the CDR3 reads TGCGCCAGCAGCCAAGATTTGAGGGGACACTCTGGAAACACCATATATTTT.

The CDR3 nucleotides are TGCGCCAGCAGCCTAGACATTGGCGGGGGCTACACCTTC. This sequence encodes CASSLDIGGGYTF. V usage is TRBV5-1 and J usage is TRBJ1-2; D call uncertain. The V gene's germline CDR1 is SGHRS and CDR2 YFSETQ. This CDR3 is 13 amino acids long. V lost 4 bases and J lost 8, with 15 bases in between.

This chain joins TRBV24-1 and TRBJ2-2, with TRBD2 matching over 10 bases. The V gene's germline CDR1 is KGHDR and CDR2 SFDVKD. The CDR3 length is 19 residues. The trim removed 2 bases at V and 7 bases at J, leaving 15 bases unmatched. Here the CDR3 DNA reads TGTGCCACCAGTGATTCCTGGGACAGAAGGGCTAGCGGGAGCGGGGAGCTGTTTTTT. Encoded protein: CATSDSWDRRASGSGELFF.

V is TRBV28 and J is TRBJ1-5, with D possibly matching TRBD1 (5 bases). The CDR3 totals 15 residues. Germline CDR1 reads MDHEN; CDR2 reads SYDVKM. With 7 bases removed from V and 2 bases from J, the gap between germline ends came to 15 bases. This chain's CDR3 is CASNPRGGGNQPQHF. The CDR3 DNA reads TGTGCCAGCAACCCAAGGGGTGGTGGCAATCAGCCCCAGCATTTT.

In nucleotides, the CDR3 is TGTGCCAGCAGGACAGCCTTTAGCTCCTACGAGCAGTACTTC. Protein: CASRTAFSSYEQYF. This chain connects TRBV6-5 to TRBJ2-7; weak D call: TRBD1 (5 bases). There are 14 residues in the CDR3. The germline V gene has CDR1 MNHEY and CDR2 SVGAGI. Trimming stripped 6 bases from V and 0 bases from J, with 12 bases between.

This clone was seen once. V gene TRBV11-2 combines with J gene TRBJ2-1, with a possible D match to TRBD2 (6 bases). Trimming shortened V by 4 bases and J by 4 bases, and 14 bases separated the two germline ends. The CDR3 has 15 amino acids. Germline CDR1 SGHAT, CDR2 FQNNGV. CDR3 bases: TGTGCCAGCAGCTCATGGGGGGAAAGTTACAATGAGCAGTTCTTC. Its protein is CASSSWGESYNEQFF.

The chain has TRBV7-9 and TRBJ1-1; 7 bases align to TRBD1. This CDR3 has 15 amino acids. V dropped 2 bases and J dropped 5; count of bases not matched to a gene: 8. The germline V gene has CDR1 SEHNR and CDR2 FQNEAQ (reference sequence). The CDR3 DNA follows: TGTGCCAGCAGCTTAACCAACAGGGGTGGTACTGAAGCTTTCTTT. Its translation: CASSLTNRGGTEAFF.

The chain recombines TRBV19 with TRBJ1-1; no reliable D call. The CDR3 has 13 residues. From germline, CDR1 is LNHDA and CDR2 SQIVND (reference sequence). Between the trimmed V and J ends, which lost 3 bases and 6 bases, there was a span of 11 bases. CDR3: CASSIQANPEAFF. The DNA for the CDR3 is TGTGCCAGTAGTATTCAGGCCAACCCTGAAGCTTTCTTT.

The chain combines TRBV10-3 with TRBJ2-7; TRBD2 might be the D (5 bases). Germline V gene data show CDR1 as ENHRY and CDR2 as SYGVKD. Between the trimmed V and J ends, which lost 8 bases and 4 bases, there was a span of 18 bases. The CDR3 is made up of 14 amino acids. In DNA, the CDR3 is TGTGCCATCGGGAAGACCCGCGGGTTGTACGAGCAGTACTTC. Protein product: CAIGKTRGLYEQYF.

This rearrangement joins TRBV3-1 (or the pseudogene TRBV3-2) to TRBJ2-2, with TRBD1 matching 8 bases. Germline assignment: CDR1 LGHDT and CDR2 YNNKEL (reference sequence). This CDR3 region has 16 residues. Trimming cost V 1 base and J 6 bases; bases outside gene matches: 7. CDR3 nucleotides: TGTGCCAGCAGCCAAGGGACAGGGTTGTTGTCCGGGGAGCTGTTTTTT. Translated, it gives CASSQGTGLLSGELFF.

This chain connects TRBV5-1 to TRBJ1-4; D is perhaps TRBD1 (5 bases). CDR1 is SGHRS and CDR2 is YFSETQ in the germline V gene. With 4 bases removed from V and 5 bases from J, the gap between germline ends came to 15 bases. There are 15 residues in the CDR3. CDR3 bases: TGCGCCAGCAGCGAGTCAGGGATGGGGAATGAAAAACTGTTTTTT. This encodes CASSESGMGNEKLFF.

The genes are TRBV7-8 and TRBJ1-1; TRBD1 might be the D (6 bases). CDR3 length equals 14 residues. The V gene's germline CDR1 is SGHVS and CDR2 FQNEAQ. Trimming removed 5 bases at V and 6 bases at J, with 16 bases between. CDR3 DNA: TGTGCCAGCAGCCGCCCAGGGGTGGTAGCTGAAGCTTTCTTT. This encodes CASSRPGVVAEAFF. Combining the CDR3 with reference TRBV7-8 and TRBJ1-1 gives the whole variable domain GAGVSQSPRYKVAKRGQDVALRCDPISGHVSLFWYQQALGQGPEFLTYFQNEAQLDKSGLPSDRFFAERPEGSVSTLKIQRTQQEDSAVYLCASSRPGVVAEAFFGQGTRLTVV.

A single count supports this clone. The chain combines TRBV19 with TRBJ2-3; 10 bases are shared with TRBD1. J was trimmed by 4 bases and V by 5 bases; bases with no gene match: 6. Germline V gives CDR1 LNHDA, CDR2 SQIVND (reference sequence). There are 15 residues in the CDR3. The CDR3 DNA follows: TGTGCCAGTAGTCTTGGGACAGGGGAAGCAGATACGCAGTATTTT. Its translation is CASSLGTGEADTQYF.

The chain carries TRBV6-2 or TRBV6-3 and TRBJ2-7; 9 bases map to TRBD2. Germline V gene sequence: CDR1 MNHEY, CDR2 SVGEGT. V lost 6 bases to trimming and J lost 5 bases; unmatched junction nucleotides: 2. The CDR3 contains 12 residues. This chain's CDR3 is CASSKREDEQYF. The CDR3 DNA follows: TGTGCCAGCAGCAAGCGGGAGGACGAGCAGTACTTC.

The V gene is TRBV4-1, the J gene TRBJ2-1; 11 nucleotides agree with TRBD2. Germline V gene lookup returns CDR1 MGHRA and CDR2 YSYEKL. The CDR3 runs to 16 residues. V shed 2 bases, J shed 4 bases, and the junction held 4 bases outside the gene matches. In nucleotides, the CDR3 is TGCGCCAGCAGCCAACCGGGACTAGCGGATTACAATGAGCAGTTCTTC. Its translation is CASSQPGLADYNEQFF.

This clone was seen just once. The chain couples TRBV29-1 to TRBJ2-2, with 9 bases matching TRBD2. Trimming at V came to 7 bases and at J to 6 bases, leaving 9 bases not matched to a gene. The CDR3 loop spans 14 amino acids. Germline V gene lookup returns CDR1 SQVTM and CDR2 ANQGSEA. The CDR3 sequence is CSAPGVAGAGELFF. The DNA for the CDR3 is TGCAGCGCCCCGGGCGTAGCGGGAGCCGGGGAGCTGTTTTTT.

The rearrangement links TRBV27 to TRBJ2-1, with no clear D. The CDR3 length is 13 residues. V was clipped by 3 bases and J by 9 bases, with 12 bases between them. Per the germline V gene, CDR1 is MNHEY and CDR2 is SMNVEV (reference sequence). The CDR3 nucleotides read TGTGCCAGCAGTTTCCCCCCCTATATTGAGCAGTTCTTC. Protein sequence: CASSFPPYIEQFF.

The rearrangement links TRBV6-4 to TRBJ2-2, with D possibly being TRBD2 (6 bases). The germline V and J ends were trimmed by 10 bases and 7 bases, with 16 bases remaining between them. The CDR3 sequence is 13 residues long. In germline, CDR1 is MRHNA, CDR2 SNTAGT. This CDR3 reads CATADYRGGELFF. As DNA, the CDR3 is TGTGCCACCGCGGACTACCGAGGCGGGGAGCTGTTTTTT.

The V and J genes are TRBV28 and TRBJ1-1; maybe TRBD1 (5 bases). The CDR3 is 13 amino acids. Germline lookup yields CDR1 MDHEN and CDR2 SYDVKM. Trimming pared 3 bases from V and 4 bases from J, leaving 9 bases between. CDR3 protein: CASSFGAPTEAFF. The CDR3 DNA is TGTGCCAGCAGTTTTGGGGCGCCCACTGAAGCTTTCTTT.